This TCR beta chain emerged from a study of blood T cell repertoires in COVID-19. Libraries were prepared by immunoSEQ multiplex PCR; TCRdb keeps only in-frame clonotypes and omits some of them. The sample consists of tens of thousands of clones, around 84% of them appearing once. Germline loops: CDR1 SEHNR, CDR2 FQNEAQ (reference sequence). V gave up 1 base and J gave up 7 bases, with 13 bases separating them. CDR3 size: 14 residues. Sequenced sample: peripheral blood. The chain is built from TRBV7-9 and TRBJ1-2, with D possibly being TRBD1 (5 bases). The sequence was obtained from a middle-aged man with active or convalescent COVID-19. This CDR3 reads CASSLEGWQGGYTF. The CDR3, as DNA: TGTGCCAGCAGCTTAGAGGGGTGGCAAGGTGGCTACACCTTC. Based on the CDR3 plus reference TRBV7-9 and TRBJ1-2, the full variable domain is DTGVSQNPRHKITKRGQNVTFRCDPISEHNRLYWYRQTLGQGPEFLTYFQNEAQLEKSRLLSDRFSAERPKGSFSTLEIQRTEQGDSAMYLCASSLEGWQGGYTFGSGTRLTVV.